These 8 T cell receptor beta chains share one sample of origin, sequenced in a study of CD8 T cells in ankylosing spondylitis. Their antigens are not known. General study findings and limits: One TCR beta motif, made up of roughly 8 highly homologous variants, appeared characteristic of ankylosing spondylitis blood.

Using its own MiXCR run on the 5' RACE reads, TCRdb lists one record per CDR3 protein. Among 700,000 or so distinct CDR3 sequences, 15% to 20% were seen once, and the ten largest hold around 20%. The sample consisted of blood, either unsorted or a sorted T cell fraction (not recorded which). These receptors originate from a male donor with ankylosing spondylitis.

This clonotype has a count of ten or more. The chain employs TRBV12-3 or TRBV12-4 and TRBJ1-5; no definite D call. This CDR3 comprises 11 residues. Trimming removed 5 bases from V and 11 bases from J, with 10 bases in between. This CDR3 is CASSPGVSQHF. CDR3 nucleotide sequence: TGTGCCAGCAGTCCAGGTGTCTCCCAGCATTTT.

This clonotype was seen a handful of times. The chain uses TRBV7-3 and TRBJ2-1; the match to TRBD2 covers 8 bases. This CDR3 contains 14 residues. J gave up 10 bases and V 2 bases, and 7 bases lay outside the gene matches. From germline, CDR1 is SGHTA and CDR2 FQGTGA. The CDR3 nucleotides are TGTGCCAGCAGCTTAGTTGGGACTAGGGAGGAGCAGTTCTTC. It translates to CASSLVGTREEQFF.

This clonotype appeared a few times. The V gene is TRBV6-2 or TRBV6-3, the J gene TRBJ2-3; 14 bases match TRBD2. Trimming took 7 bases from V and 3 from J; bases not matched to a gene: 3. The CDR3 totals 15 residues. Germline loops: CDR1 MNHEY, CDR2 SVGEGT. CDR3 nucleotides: TGTGCCAGCACGGGACTAGCGGGAGTAACAGATACGCAGTATTTT. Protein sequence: CASTGLAGVTDTQYF.

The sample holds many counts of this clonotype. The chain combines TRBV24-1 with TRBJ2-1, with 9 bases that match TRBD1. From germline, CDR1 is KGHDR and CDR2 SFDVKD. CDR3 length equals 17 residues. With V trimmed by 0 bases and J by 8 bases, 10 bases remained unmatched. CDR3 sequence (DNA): TGTGCCACCAGTGATTTGCATGGTAGGACAGGGGTCTATGAGCAGTTCTTC. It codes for CATSDLHGRTGVYEQFF.

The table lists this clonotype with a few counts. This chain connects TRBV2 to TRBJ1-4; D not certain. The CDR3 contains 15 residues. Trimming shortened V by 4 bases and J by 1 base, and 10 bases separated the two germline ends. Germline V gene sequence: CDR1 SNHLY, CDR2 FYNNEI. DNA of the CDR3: TGTGCCAGCAGTGGTCCGGGGAGAACTAATGAAAAACTGTTTTTT. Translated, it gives CASSGPGRTNEKLFF.

The CDR3 is CASSYTAGGQYF. The CDR3 DNA is TGTGCCAGCAGTTACACAGCGGGAGGGCAGTACTTC. The chain employs TRBV6-6 and TRBJ2-7; the match to TRBD2 covers 9 bases. The CDR3 is 12 amino acids. In germline, CDR1 is MNHNY, CDR2 SVGAGI (reference sequence). V gave up 2 bases and J gave up 9 bases; unmatched junction bases: 2.

CDR3 sequence reads: CASSSKTGGRFDEQFF. CDR3 bases: TGTGCCAGCAGCTCGAAAACAGGGGGCAGATTCGATGAGCAGTTCTTC. V usage is TRBV11-1 and J usage is TRBJ2-1; 9 nucleotides line up with TRBD1. V was pared by 4 bases and J by 8 bases, with 12 bases of the junction left unmatched. In germline, CDR1 is SGHAT, CDR2 FQDESV (reference sequence). The CDR3 covers 16 residues. Full variable domain (outside the CDR3, taken from reference TRBV11-1 and TRBJ2-1): EAEVAQSPRYKITEKSQAVAFWCDPISGHATLYWYRQILGQGPELLVQFQDESVVDDSQLPKDRFSAERLKGVDSTLKIQPAELGDSAMYLCASSSKTGGRFDEQFFGPGTRLTVL.

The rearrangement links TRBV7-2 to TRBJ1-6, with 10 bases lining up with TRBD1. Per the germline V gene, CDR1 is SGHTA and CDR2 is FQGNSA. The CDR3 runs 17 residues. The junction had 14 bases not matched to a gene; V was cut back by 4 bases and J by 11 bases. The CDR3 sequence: CASSSIAGTGDRPPLHF. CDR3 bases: TGTGCCAGCAGCTCCATCGCCGGGACAGGGGATCGTCCACCCCTCCACTTT.